These 21 T cell receptor beta chains originate from one sample sequenced in a study of blood T cell repertoires in COVID-19. Sequenced by immunoSEQ multiplex PCR; TCRdb stores in-frame clones only, minus some. The data show 200,000 to 300,000 clones, roughly 80% seen once. The source material was peripheral blood. The receptor source for this set is an elderly woman with acute or convalescent COVID-19.

This clone was observed a few times. V and J are TRBV3-1 (or the pseudogene TRBV3-2) and TRBJ1-6, with unresolved D. Germline loops: CDR1 LGHDT, CDR2 YNNKEL (reference sequence). The CDR3 covers 13 residues. V lost 4 bases to trimming and J lost 8 bases, with 9 bases between them. The CDR3 region is CASSPRMDSPLHF. DNA for the CDR3: TGTGCCAGCAGCCCGCGAATGGATTCACCCCTCCACTTT.

The chain is built from TRBV18 and TRBJ2-7, with 11 bases identical to TRBD1. V gave up 8 bases and J gave up 7 bases; unmatched junction bases: 10. The CDR3 is made up of 14 amino acids. Looked up from germline, CDR1 is KGHSH and CDR2 is LQKENI. Written as DNA, the CDR3 is TGTGCCAGCCGCTCAGGACAGGGGGCGTGGGAGCAGTACTTC. Its protein product is CASRSGQGAWEQYF.

This clone showed up just a few times. The DNA for the CDR3 is TGTGCCAGTAGTCCCGGACAGGGGCCCTATGGCTACACCTTC. As protein: CASSPGQGPYGYTF. V gene TRBV19 combines with J gene TRBJ1-2, with 9 bases fitting TRBD1. Looked up from germline, CDR1 is LNHDA and CDR2 is SQIVND (reference sequence). V was pared by 5 bases and J by 4 bases, with 5 bases of the junction left unmatched. The CDR3 is 14 amino acids.

This chain links TRBV5-1 with TRBJ1-2; no definite D call. V lost 3 bases and J lost 11, with 23 bases in between. Per germline, CDR1 SGHRS and CDR2 YFSETQ. CDR3 size: 15 residues. CDR3 bases: TGCGCCAGCAGCTCTTCATTAGATCTGCAGAGGCTATACACCTTC. Translating it yields CASSSSLDLQRLYTF.

This clone has just a few counts. The chain uses TRBV18 and TRBJ1-4; the D is unclear. The CDR3 is 16 residues long. Germline V gene data show CDR1 as KGHSH and CDR2 as LQKENI. V lost 1 base, J lost 8 bases, and 17 bases lay in between. In DNA, the CDR3 is TGTGCCAGCTCACCACAATCGGGGATGGCGGGGGAAAAACTGTTTTTT. Protein product: CASSPQSGMAGEKLFF.

The chain recombines TRBV19 with TRBJ1-5; tentatively, D is TRBD1 (6 bases). Germline CDR1 LNHDA, CDR2 SQIVND (reference sequence). The CDR3 is 11 residues long. The V end was cut by 5 bases, the J end by 9 bases, with 8 bases between. In DNA, the CDR3 is TGTGCCAGTAGTGAGACAGGGCCCCAGCATTTT. Encoded protein: CASSETGPQHF.

The chain joins TRBV6-5 to TRBJ1-5; TRBD1 might be the D (5 bases). Germline V CDR1 and CDR2: MNHEY, SVGAGI. CDR3 length: 13 amino acids. Trimming shortened V by 7 bases and J by 5 bases, and 12 bases separated the two germline ends. CDR3 nucleotides: TGTGCCAGCACCGCGACAGCAGATCAGCCCCAGCATTTT. Amino acid sequence: CASTATADQPQHF.

CDR3: CASSATSGSIYEQYF. The CDR3 DNA is TGTGCCAGCAGCGCGACTAGCGGGAGTATATACGAGCAGTACTTC. The chain joins TRBV9 to TRBJ2-7; 12 positions agree with TRBD2. The J segment lost 4 bases and the V segment lost 3 bases, leaving 5 bases of the junction unmatched. Germline-derived CDR1 and CDR2 are SGDLS and YYNGEE. This CDR3 has 15 residues.

This clone has only a few counts. The J gene is TRBJ1-6, the V gene TRBV2, with 8 bases fitting TRBD1. The germline gives CDR1 SNHLY, CDR2 FYNNEI. The trim removed 7 bases at V and 10 bases at J, leaving 6 bases unmatched. The CDR3 extends over 13 amino acids. The CDR3, as DNA: TGTGCCAGCACGGACAGGGTCGGATCACCCCTCCACTTT. Its protein product is CASTDRVGSPLHF.

The V and J genes are TRBV5-1 and TRBJ2-5; D possibly corresponds to TRBD2 (5 bases). The CDR3 covers 15 residues. Germline lookup yields CDR1 SGHRS and CDR2 YFSETQ. Trimming stripped 3 bases from V and 2 bases from J, with 14 bases between. The CDR3 is CASSSSTRRQETQYF. For the CDR3, the DNA is TGCGCCAGCAGCTCTTCCACGAGGAGGCAAGAGACCCAGTACTTC.

This clone was counted between two and nine times. The chain uses TRBV23-1 and TRBJ2-1; D ambiguous. TRBV23-1 is designated an ORF whose function remains uncertain. The CDR3 length is 20 residues. The ends were cut back, 3 bases at V and 0 bases at J, with 24 bases in the middle. CDR3 protein: CASSQIWQVGHQHSYNEQFF. As DNA, the CDR3 is TGCGCCAGCAGTCAGATCTGGCAGGTGGGTCACCAACACTCCTACAATGAGCAGTTCTTC.

This sequence joins TRBV23-1 and TRBJ2-7; tentative D call: TRBD2 (6 bases). TRBV23-1 is labeled an ORF, and its function is uncertain. The ends were cut back, 0 bases at V and 5 bases at J, with 14 bases in the middle. CDR3 length equals 15 residues. CDR3 sequence: CASSQSDGGTDEQYF. The CDR3 bases are TGCGCCAGCAGTCAATCTGATGGCGGGACCGACGAGCAGTACTTC.

This chain connects TRBV2 to TRBJ1-4; D ambiguous. Deletions cut 8 bases from V and 5 bases from J, with 9 bases between. The length of the CDR3 is 12 residues. Per germline, CDR1 SNHLY and CDR2 FYNNEI. CDR3 amino acids: CASGQENEKLFF. The CDR3 DNA reads as TGTGCCAGCGGGCAGGAAAATGAAAAACTGTTTTTT. Together with reference TRBV2 and TRBJ1-4, the CDR3 gives the full variable domain: EPEVTQTPSHQVTQMGQEVILRCVPISNHLYFYWYRQILGQKVEFLVSFYNNEISEKSEIFDDQFSVERPDGSNFTLKIRSTKLEDSAMYFCASGQENEKLFFGSGTQLSVL.

V gene TRBV30 combines with J gene TRBJ2-5, with D possibly being TRBD1 (6 bases). V was clipped by 3 bases and J by 7 bases, with 12 bases between them. The length of the CDR3 is 12 residues. The V gene's germline CDR1 is GTSNPN and CDR2 SVGIG (reference sequence). The CDR3 nucleotides are TGTGCCTGGAGCCACGAACAGGGGACCCAGTACTTC. It specifies CAWSHEQGTQYF.

The chain links TRBV29-1 to TRBJ2-4; 8 bases map to TRBD1. After removal of 6 bases from V and 8 bases from J, the junction contained 12 bases not matched to a gene. Per germline, CDR1 SQVTM and CDR2 ANQGSEA. The CDR3 consists of 14 residues. CDR3 bases: TGCAGCGTGGAAAGAGGACAGGGTGCGGACATTCAGTACTTC. Translating it yields CSVERGQGADIQYF.

The rearrangement joins TRBV2 to TRBJ2-2; D perhaps matches TRBD1 (6 bases). CDR3 length: 15 amino acids. Germline CDR1 SNHLY, CDR2 FYNNEI. V was clipped by 2 bases and J by 4 bases, with 11 bases between them. This CDR3 is CASSEIQGGTGELFF. CDR3 in DNA: TGTGCCAGCAGTGAAATACAGGGTGGCACCGGGGAGCTGTTTTTT.

The chain joins TRBV13 to TRBJ2-4, with 8 bases aligning to TRBD1. Per germline, CDR1 PRHDT and CDR2 FYEKMQ (reference sequence). The CDR3 runs 17 residues. The V gene end was trimmed by 1 base and the J gene end by 3 bases; junction bases not matched to a gene: 8. The CDR3 nucleotides are TGTGCCAGCAGCTTAGCCCTAGGGACAGGCGGCAAAAACATTCAGTACTTC. Amino acids: CASSLALGTGGKNIQYF.

This clone showed up just a few times. The J gene is TRBJ2-2, the V gene TRBV30; possibly TRBD2 for D (5 bases). Germline CDR1 reads GTSNPN; CDR2 reads SVGIG (reference sequence). V was cut by 0 bases and J by 7 bases, with 6 bases left in between. This CDR3 spans 12 amino acids. The chain's CDR3 is CAWSVRVGELFF. The CDR3 DNA reads as TGTGCCTGGAGTGTGAGGGTCGGGGAGCTGTTTTTT. Using reference TRBV30 and TRBJ2-2 for the parts outside the CDR3, the full variable domain is SQTIHQWPATLVQPVGSPLSLECTVEGTSNPNLYWYRQAAGRGLQLLFYSVGIGQISSEVPQNLSASRPQDRQFILSSKKLLLSDSGFYLCAWSVRVGELFFGEGSRLTVL.

J is TRBJ2-5 and V is TRBV10-3; maybe TRBD1 (6 bases). Germline CDR1 and CDR2: ENHRY and SYGVKD. This CDR3 contains 15 residues. V was trimmed by 2 bases and J by 4 bases, leaving 14 bases between them. DNA of the CDR3: TGTGCCATCAGTGAGCCCGGACAGAATGGAGAGACCCAGTACTTC. Protein sequence: CAISEPGQNGETQYF.

This clone has just a few counts. The chain employs TRBV10-3 and TRBJ2-7; TRBD2 aligns across 9 bases. Trimming removed 0 bases from V and 5 bases from J; junction bases left unmatched: 2. CDR3 length: 14 residues. Germline lookup yields CDR1 ENHRY and CDR2 SYGVKD. CDR3 in DNA: TGTGCCATCAGTGAGTCAGTAGCGGGAGACGAGCAGTACTTC. This codes for CAISESVAGDEQYF.

The chain carries TRBV19 and TRBJ2-1, with 8 bases aligning to TRBD2. Per germline, CDR1 LNHDA and CDR2 SQIVND (reference sequence). CDR3 length equals 16 residues. The V and J ends lost 3 bases and 6 bases, in that order; junction bases with no gene match: 10. The CDR3 spells CASSMGAGGASNEQFF. The CDR3 region has the DNA TGTGCCAGTAGTATGGGTGCCGGGGGGGCCTCCAATGAGCAGTTCTTC. The whole variable domain, filled in from reference TRBV19 and TRBJ2-1, reads DGGITQSPKYLFRKEGQNVTLSCEQNLNHDAMYWYRQDPGQGLRLIYYSQIVNDFQKGDIAEGYSVSREKKESFPLTVTSAQKNPTAFYLCASSMGAGGASNEQFFGPGTRLTVL.